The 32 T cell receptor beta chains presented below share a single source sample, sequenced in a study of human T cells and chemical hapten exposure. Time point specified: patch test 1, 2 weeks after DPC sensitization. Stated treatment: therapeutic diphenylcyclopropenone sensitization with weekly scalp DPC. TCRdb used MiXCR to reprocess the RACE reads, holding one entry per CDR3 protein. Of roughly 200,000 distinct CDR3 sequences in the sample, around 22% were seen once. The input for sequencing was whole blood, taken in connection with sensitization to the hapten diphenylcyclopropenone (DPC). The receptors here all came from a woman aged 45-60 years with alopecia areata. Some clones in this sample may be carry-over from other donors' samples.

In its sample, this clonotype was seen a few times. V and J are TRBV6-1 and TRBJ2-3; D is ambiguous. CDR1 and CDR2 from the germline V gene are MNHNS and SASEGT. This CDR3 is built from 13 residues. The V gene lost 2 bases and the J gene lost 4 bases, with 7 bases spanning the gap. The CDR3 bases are TGTGCCAGCAGTGAACGGTCCTCAGATACGCAGTATTTT. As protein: CASSERSSDTQYF.

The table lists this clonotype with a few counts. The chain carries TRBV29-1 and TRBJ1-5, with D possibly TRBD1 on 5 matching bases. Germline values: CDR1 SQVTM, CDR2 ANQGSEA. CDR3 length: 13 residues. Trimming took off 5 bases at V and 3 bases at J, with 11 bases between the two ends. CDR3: CSVNSGLNQPQHF. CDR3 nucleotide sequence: TGCAGCGTTAATTCAGGGCTCAATCAGCCCCAGCATTTT. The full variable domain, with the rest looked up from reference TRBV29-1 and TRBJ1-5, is SAVISQKPSRDICQRGTSLTIQCQVDSQVTMMFWYRQQPGQSLTLIATANQGSEATYESGFVIDKFPISRPNLTFSTLTVSNMSPEDSSIYLCSVNSGLNQPQHFGDGTRLSIL.

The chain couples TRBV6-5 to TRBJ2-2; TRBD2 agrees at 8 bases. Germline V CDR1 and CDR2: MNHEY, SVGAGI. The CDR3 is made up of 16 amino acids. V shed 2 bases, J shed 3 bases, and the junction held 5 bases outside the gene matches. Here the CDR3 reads CASSYVGLAHTGELFF. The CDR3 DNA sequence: TGTGCCAGCAGTTACGTCGGACTAGCTCACACCGGGGAGCTGTTTTTT.

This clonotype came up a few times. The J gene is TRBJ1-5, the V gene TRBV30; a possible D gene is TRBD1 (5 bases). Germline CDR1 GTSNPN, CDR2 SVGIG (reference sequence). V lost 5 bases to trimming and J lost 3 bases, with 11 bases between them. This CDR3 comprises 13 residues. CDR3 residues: CAWGLGANQPQHF. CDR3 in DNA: TGTGCCTGGGGTCTTGGGGCCAATCAGCCCCAGCATTTT.

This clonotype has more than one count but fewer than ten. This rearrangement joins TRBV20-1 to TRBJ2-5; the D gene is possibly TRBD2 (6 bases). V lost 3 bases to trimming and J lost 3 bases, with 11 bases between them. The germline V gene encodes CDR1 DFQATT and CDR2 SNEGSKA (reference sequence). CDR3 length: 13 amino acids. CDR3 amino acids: CSASGSEKETQYF. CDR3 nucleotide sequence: TGCAGTGCTAGCGGGAGCGAAAAAGAGACCCAGTACTTC.

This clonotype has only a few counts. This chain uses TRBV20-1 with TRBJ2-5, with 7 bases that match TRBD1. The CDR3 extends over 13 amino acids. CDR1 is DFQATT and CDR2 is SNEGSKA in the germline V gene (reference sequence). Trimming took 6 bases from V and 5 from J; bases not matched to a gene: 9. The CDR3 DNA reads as TGCAGTGCCCCCCCGTCAGGGGGTGAGACCCAGTACTTC. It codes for CSAPPSGGETQYF.

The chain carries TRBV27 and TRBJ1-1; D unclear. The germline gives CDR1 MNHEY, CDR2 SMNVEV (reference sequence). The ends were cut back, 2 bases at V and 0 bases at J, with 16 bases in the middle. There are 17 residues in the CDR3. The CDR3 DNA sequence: TGTGCCAGCAGTTTACACGGGTCATCTCTGATGAACACTGAAGCTTTCTTT. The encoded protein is CASSLHGSSLMNTEAFF.

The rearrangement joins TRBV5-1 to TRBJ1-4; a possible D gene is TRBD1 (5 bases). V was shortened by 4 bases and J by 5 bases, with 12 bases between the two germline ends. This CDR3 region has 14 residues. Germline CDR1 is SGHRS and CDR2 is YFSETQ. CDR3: CASSLTARNEKLFF. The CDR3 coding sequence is TGCGCCAGCAGCCTGACAGCTCGAAATGAAAAACTGTTTTTT.

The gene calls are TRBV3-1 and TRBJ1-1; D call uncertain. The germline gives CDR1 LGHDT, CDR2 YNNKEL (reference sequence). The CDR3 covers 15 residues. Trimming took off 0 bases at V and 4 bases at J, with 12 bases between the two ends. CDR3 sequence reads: CASSQEARASTEAFF. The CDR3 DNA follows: TGTGCCAGCAGCCAAGAAGCTAGGGCTAGCACTGAAGCTTTCTTT.

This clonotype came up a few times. This CDR3 is CASRTRGQEADTQYF. The DNA of the CDR3 is TGCGCCAGCAGAACTAGGGGGCAAGAGGCAGATACGCAGTATTTT. This chain joins TRBV10-2 and TRBJ2-3, with 7 nucleotides matching TRBD1. The J segment lost 4 bases and the V segment lost 6 bases, leaving 10 bases of the junction unmatched. The germline CDR1 and CDR2 sequences are WSHSY and SAAADI. The length of the CDR3 is 15 residues.

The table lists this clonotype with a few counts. The CDR3 nucleotides are TGCAGTGCTACACCCTACCGGATCCAAGAGACCCAGTACTTC. It translates to CSATPYRIQETQYF. This sequence joins TRBV20-1 and TRBJ2-5; D unresolved. This CDR3 is 14 amino acids long. The V and J ends lost 4 bases and 1 base respectively, with 13 bases between them. The germline V gene encodes CDR1 DFQATT and CDR2 SNEGSKA (reference sequence).

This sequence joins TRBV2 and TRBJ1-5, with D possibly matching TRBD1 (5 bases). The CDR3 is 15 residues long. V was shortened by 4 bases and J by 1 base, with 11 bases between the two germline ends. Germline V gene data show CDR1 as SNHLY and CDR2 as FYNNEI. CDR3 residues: CASSVRGVSNQPQHF. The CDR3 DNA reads TGTGCCAGCAGTGTGAGAGGGGTGAGCAATCAGCCCCAGCATTTT.

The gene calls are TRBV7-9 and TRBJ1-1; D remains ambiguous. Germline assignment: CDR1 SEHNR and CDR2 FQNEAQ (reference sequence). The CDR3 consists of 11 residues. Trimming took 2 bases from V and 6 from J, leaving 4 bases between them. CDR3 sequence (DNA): TGTGCCAGCAGCTTAATCGCTGAAGCTTTCTTT. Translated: CASSLIAEAFF.

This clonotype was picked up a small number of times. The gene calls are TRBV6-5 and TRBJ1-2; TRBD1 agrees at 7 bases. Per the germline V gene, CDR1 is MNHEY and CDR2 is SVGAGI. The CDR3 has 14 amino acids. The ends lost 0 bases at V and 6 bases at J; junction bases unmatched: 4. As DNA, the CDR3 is TGTGCCAGCAGTTACTCAAAGGGGGCTAATGGCTACACCTTC. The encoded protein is CASSYSKGANGYTF.

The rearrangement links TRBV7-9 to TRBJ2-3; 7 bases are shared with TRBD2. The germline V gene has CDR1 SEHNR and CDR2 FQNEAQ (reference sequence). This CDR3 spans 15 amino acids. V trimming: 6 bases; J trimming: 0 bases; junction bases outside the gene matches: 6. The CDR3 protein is CASSSSSGSTDTQYF. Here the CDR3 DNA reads TGTGCCAGCAGTTCCTCTAGCGGCAGCACAGATACGCAGTATTTT.

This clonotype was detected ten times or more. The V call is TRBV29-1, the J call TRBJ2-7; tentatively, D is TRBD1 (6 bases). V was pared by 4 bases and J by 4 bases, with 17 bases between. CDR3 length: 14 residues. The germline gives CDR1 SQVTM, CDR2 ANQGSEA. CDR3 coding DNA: TGCAGCGTTGGTGTAATGACAGGAGTTTACGAGCAGTACTTC. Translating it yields CSVGVMTGVYEQYF.

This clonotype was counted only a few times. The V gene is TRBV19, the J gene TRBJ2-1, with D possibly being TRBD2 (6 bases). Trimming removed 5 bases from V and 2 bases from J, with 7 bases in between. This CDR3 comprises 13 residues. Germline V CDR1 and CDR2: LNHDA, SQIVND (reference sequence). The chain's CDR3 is CASSGGAYNEQFF. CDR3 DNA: TGTGCCAGTAGTGGAGGGGCCTACAATGAGCAGTTCTTC.

CDR3 protein: CSVGRGRETQYF. As DNA, the CDR3 is TGCAGCGTTGGGAGAGGGAGAGAGACCCAGTACTTC. This chain joins TRBV29-1 and TRBJ2-5; possible D gene TRBD2, 5 bases. Germline V gene sequence: CDR1 SQVTM, CDR2 ANQGSEA. Trimming cost V 4 bases and J 4 bases, with 10 bases left between them. The CDR3 sequence is 12 residues long.

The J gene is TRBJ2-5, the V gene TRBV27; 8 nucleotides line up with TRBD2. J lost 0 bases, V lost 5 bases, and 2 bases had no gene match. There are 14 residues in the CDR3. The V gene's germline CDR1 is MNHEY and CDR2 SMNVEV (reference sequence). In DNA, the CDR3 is TGTGCCAGCAGTACACTAGCGGACCAAGAGACCCAGTACTTC. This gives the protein CASSTLADQETQYF.

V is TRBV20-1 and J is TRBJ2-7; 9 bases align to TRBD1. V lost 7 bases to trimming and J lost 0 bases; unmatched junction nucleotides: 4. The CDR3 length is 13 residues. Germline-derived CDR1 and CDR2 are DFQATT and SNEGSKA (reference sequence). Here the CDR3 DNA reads TGCAGTGGCGGGACAGGGCCCTCCTACGAGCAGTACTTC. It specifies CSGGTGPSYEQYF.

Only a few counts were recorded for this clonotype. The chain's CDR3 is CASSPRGTNTGELFF. In DNA, the CDR3 is TGTGCCAGCAGCCCCAGGGGAACGAACACCGGGGAGCTGTTTTTT. V and J are TRBV3-1 and TRBJ2-2; D might be TRBD1 (6 bases). The CDR3 is made up of 15 amino acids. Per the germline V gene, CDR1 is LGHDT and CDR2 is YNNKEL (reference sequence). Trimming pared 4 bases from V and 0 bases from J, leaving 9 bases between.

The CDR3: CASSLRPFPEQFF. In nucleotides, the CDR3 is TGTGCCAGCAGCTTACGGCCCTTCCCGGAGCAGTTCTTC. This chain connects TRBV7-2 to TRBJ2-1; D gene unclear. The CDR3 has 13 residues. The V gene lost 2 bases and the J gene lost 10 bases, with 12 bases spanning the gap. The germline CDR1 and CDR2 sequences are SGHTA and FQGNSA.

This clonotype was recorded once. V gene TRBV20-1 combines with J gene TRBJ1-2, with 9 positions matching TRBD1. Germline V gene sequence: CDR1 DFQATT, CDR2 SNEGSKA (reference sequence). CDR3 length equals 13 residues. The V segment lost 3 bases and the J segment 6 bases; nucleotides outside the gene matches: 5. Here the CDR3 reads CSASGTGQDGYTF. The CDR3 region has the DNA TGCAGTGCTAGTGGGACAGGGCAGGATGGCTACACCTTC.

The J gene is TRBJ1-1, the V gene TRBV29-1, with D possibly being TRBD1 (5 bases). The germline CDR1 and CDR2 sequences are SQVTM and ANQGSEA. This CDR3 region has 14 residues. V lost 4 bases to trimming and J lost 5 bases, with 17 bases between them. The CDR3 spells CSVVLGRALTEAFF. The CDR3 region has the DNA TGCAGCGTTGTCCTGGGCAGGGCGTTAACTGAAGCTTTCTTT.

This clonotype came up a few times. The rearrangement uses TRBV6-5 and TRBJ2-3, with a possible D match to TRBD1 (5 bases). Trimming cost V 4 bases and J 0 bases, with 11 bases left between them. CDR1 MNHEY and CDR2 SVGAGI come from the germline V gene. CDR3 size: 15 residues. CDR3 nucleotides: TGTGCCAGCAGTTTGTTAGGGGCTAGCACAGATACGCAGTATTTT. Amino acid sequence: CASSLLGASTDTQYF.

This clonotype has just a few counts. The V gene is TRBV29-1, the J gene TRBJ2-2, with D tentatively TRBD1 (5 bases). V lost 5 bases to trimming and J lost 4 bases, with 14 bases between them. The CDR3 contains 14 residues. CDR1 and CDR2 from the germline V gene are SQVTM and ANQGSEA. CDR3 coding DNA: TGCAGCGTTTTTATCGACAGTCTCACCGGGGAGCTGTTTTTT. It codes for CSVFIDSLTGELFF.

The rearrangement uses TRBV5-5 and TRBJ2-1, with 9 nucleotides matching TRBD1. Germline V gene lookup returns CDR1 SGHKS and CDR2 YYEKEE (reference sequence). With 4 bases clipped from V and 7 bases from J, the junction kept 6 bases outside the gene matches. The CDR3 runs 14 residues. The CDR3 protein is CASSPGQGGNEQFF. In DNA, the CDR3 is TGTGCCAGCAGCCCGGGACAGGGAGGGAATGAGCAGTTCTTC.

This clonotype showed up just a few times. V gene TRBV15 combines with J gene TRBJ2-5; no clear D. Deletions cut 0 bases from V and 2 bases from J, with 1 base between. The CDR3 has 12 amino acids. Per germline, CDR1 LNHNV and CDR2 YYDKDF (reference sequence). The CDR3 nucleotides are TGTGCCACCAGCAGAGATCAAGAGACCCAGTACTTC. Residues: CATSRDQETQYF.

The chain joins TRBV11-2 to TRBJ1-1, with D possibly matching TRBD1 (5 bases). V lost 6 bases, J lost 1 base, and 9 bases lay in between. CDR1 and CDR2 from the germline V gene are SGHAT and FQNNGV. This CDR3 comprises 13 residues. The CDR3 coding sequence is TGTGCCAGCAGACGTACAGGGAACACTGAAGCTTTCTTT. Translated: CASRRTGNTEAFF.

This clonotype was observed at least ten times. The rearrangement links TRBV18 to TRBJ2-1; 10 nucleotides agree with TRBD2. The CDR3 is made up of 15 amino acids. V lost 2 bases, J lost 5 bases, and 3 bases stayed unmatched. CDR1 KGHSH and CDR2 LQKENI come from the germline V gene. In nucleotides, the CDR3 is TGTGCCAGCTCACCAAGGACTAGCGGAAACAATGAGCAGTTCTTC. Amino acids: CASSPRTSGNNEQFF.

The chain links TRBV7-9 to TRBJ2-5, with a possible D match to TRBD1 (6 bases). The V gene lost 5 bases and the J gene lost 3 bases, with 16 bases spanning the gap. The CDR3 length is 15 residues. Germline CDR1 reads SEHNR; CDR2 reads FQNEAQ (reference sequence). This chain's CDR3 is CASSRPMGQEETQYF. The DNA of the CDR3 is TGTGCCAGCAGCAGACCCATGGGACAAGAAGAGACCCAGTACTTC.

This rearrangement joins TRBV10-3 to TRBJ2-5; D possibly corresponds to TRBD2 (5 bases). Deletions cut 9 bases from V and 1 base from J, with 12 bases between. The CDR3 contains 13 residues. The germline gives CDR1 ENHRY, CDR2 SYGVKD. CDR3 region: CAMTGNPQETQYF. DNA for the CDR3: TGTGCCATGACGGGAAACCCCCAAGAGACCCAGTACTTC.